These 28 T cell receptor beta chains came from one sample sequenced in a study of beta chain features in type 1 diabetes. Study observations and caveats: Type 1 diabetes patients had TCRB CDR3s that were shorter (moderately but significantly so) in all four CD4+ subsets.

Their specific antigens are unknown. The authors reverse transcribed all of the isolated RNA, so sequencing captured expressed TCRB transcripts. The data were produced by immunoSEQ multiplex PCR, yet TCRdb's version contains in-frame clones alone and is incomplete. The sample records 600,000 to 700,000 clones, roughly 12% being singletons. Sequenced material: naive CD4+ T cells from blood. The source is a man aged 25-45 years with type 1 diabetes.

This clone was observed a single time. The J gene is TRBJ2-7, the V gene TRBV5-6, with TRBD2 as a possible D gene (5 bases). The CDR3 spans 13 residues. Germline CDR1 reads SGHDT; CDR2 reads YYEEEE. Trimming shortened V by 2 bases and J by 2 bases, and 8 bases separated the two germline ends. CDR3: CASSFRGTYEQYF. The CDR3 DNA reads as TGTGCCAGCAGCTTTCGGGGAACCTACGAGCAGTACTTC.

The chain joins TRBV5-6 to TRBJ1-1, with 7 nucleotides matching TRBD1. The CDR3 extends over 12 amino acids. J was trimmed by 10 bases and V by 4 bases; bases with no gene match: 7. In germline, CDR1 is SGHDT, CDR2 YYEEEE. CDR3 region: CASSQQGIVAFF. The CDR3 nucleotides are TGTGCCAGCAGCCAACAGGGGATTGTAGCTTTCTTT.

The rearrangement joins TRBV29-1 to TRBJ1-1; 8 bases map to TRBD1. Germline V gene lookup returns CDR1 SQVTM and CDR2 ANQGSEA. The CDR3 has 14 amino acids. Unmatched junction bases numbered 9, after V lost 3 bases and J lost 6 bases. The CDR3: CSVERAQGAPEAFF. The CDR3 DNA follows: TGCAGCGTTGAGAGGGCGCAGGGGGCCCCTGAAGCTTTCTTT.

This clone was counted only a few times. V gene TRBV30 combines with J gene TRBJ2-3; tentatively, D is TRBD2 (7 bases). Trimming cost V 0 bases and J 8 bases, with 12 bases left between them. Germline CDR1 is GTSNPN and CDR2 is SVGIG (reference sequence). The CDR3 is 13 amino acids. The CDR3 coding sequence is TGTGCCTGGAGTGTAGAGGGGGGGAGTACGCAGTATTTT. This encodes CAWSVEGGSTQYF.

This clone has just a few counts. The chain links TRBV25-1 to TRBJ1-2; 7 positions match TRBD1. The CDR3 length is 14 residues. V was clipped by 1 base and J by 11 bases; unmatched bases: 10. Germline V CDR1 and CDR2: MGHDK, SYGVNS. The CDR3 DNA follows: TGTGCCAGCAGTGAATCCGGGACAGTCATGAGTTACACCTTC. Encoded protein: CASSESGTVMSYTF.

This clone was detected a few times. The sample contains more than one DNA sequence encoding this CDR3. The rearrangement links TRBV6-5 to TRBJ1-6; 10 bases match TRBD1. The CDR3 length is 15 residues. Germline CDR1 reads MNHEY; CDR2 reads SVGAGI. V lost 3 bases to trimming and J lost 6 bases; unmatched junction nucleotides: 2. Here the CDR3 DNA reads TGTGCCAGCAGTTATCGACAGGGGGCTAATTCACCCCTCCACTTT. It codes for CASSYRQGANSPLHF.

Only a few counts were recorded for this clone. J is TRBJ1-6 and V is TRBV5-1; 12 nucleotides align to TRBD1. This CDR3 spans 16 amino acids. CDR1 is SGHRS, CDR2 YFSETQ, per germline. Trimming cost V 3 bases and J 5 bases; bases outside gene matches: 3. The CDR3 here is CASSSGTGGHNSPLHF. The CDR3, as DNA: TGCGCCAGCAGCTCCGGGACAGGGGGCCATAATTCACCCCTCCACTTT.

Only a few counts were recorded for this clone. The chain joins TRBV7-8 to TRBJ1-2; TRBD1 matches 10 bases. V shed 5 bases and J 2 bases; nucleotides not matched to a gene: 2. This CDR3 contains 14 residues. Germline V gene sequence: CDR1 SGHVS, CDR2 FQNEAQ. CDR3 in DNA: TGTGCCAGCAGCACGGACAGGGGGAACTATGGCTACACCTTC. Its protein is CASSTDRGNYGYTF.

The chain combines TRBV6-6 with TRBJ1-2; 7 nucleotides agree with TRBD1. J gave up 3 bases and V 2 bases, and 3 bases lay outside the gene matches. The CDR3 is 14 amino acids. CDR1 MNHNY and CDR2 SVGAGI come from the germline V gene (reference sequence). In DNA, the CDR3 is TGTGCCAGCAGTTACGGGGGGACAGACTATGGCTACACCTTC. Protein sequence: CASSYGGTDYGYTF.

The chain has TRBV30 and TRBJ2-5; D possibly corresponds to TRBD1 (5 bases). Germline V gives CDR1 GTSNPN, CDR2 SVGIG (reference sequence). The CDR3 spans 14 residues. With 0 bases removed from V and 7 bases from J, the gap between germline ends came to 15 bases. CDR3 in amino acids: CAWSVMGPDGTQYF. In DNA, the CDR3 is TGTGCCTGGAGTGTAATGGGGCCCGATGGGACCCAGTACTTC.

The chain employs TRBV6-6 and TRBJ2-7; D ambiguous. There are 12 residues in the CDR3. Trimming removed 7 bases at V and 2 bases at J, with 9 bases between. Germline loops: CDR1 MNHNY, CDR2 SVGAGI (reference sequence). Written as DNA, the CDR3 is TGTGCCAGCAAAACGGATGCCTACGAGCAGTACTTC. This gives the protein CASKTDAYEQYF.

This clone was found a few times. This chain links TRBV5-1 with TRBJ2-7; 8 bases fit TRBD1. V lost 2 bases and J lost 0; bases outside the gene matches: 4. Germline assignment: CDR1 SGHRS and CDR2 YFSETQ. CDR3 size: 15 residues. The CDR3 sequence is CASSFRTGSSYEQYF. Written as DNA, the CDR3 is TGCGCCAGCAGCTTTCGGACAGGGAGCTCCTACGAGCAGTACTTC.

The rearrangement uses TRBV4-2 and TRBJ1-2; D is perhaps TRBD1 (6 bases). Germline CDR1 reads LGHNA; CDR2 reads YNFKEQ. This CDR3 region has 14 residues. V was cut by 1 base and J by 2 bases, with 8 bases left in between. The CDR3 DNA reads as TGTGCCAGCAGCCAAGCAACAGGGAACTATGGCTACACCTTC. Translating it yields CASSQATGNYGYTF.

This chain uses TRBV6-5 with TRBJ2-5; D gene unclear. Trimming left V 0 bases short and J 9 bases short, with 14 bases between. Germline loops: CDR1 MNHEY, CDR2 SVGAGI. CDR3 length: 14 amino acids. In nucleotides, the CDR3 is TGTGCCAGCAGTTACTCGAGCCCACCGCCCTCCCAGTACTTC. Translation gives CASSYSSPPPSQYF.

This chain uses TRBV11-3 with TRBJ2-2, with D unresolved. Germline CDR1 SGHNT, CDR2 YENEEA. The germline V and J ends were trimmed by 5 bases and 7 bases, with 11 bases remaining between them. This CDR3 is 13 amino acids long. The CDR3 region is CASSRGALGELFF. The CDR3 nucleotides are TGTGCCAGCAGCCGAGGTGCCCTCGGGGAGCTGTTTTTT.

This clone has a handful of counts. V is TRBV7-2 and J is TRBJ1-2, with TRBD1 as a possible D gene (5 bases). CDR1 and CDR2 from the germline V gene are SGHTA and FQGNSA. Trimming pared 4 bases from V and 4 bases from J, leaving 13 bases between. The CDR3 sequence is 14 residues long. The CDR3 bases are TGTGCCAGCAGCTCGGGACTCGGTGGCTATGGCTACACCTTC. Its translation is CASSSGLGGYGYTF.

The CDR3 nucleotides are TGTGCCATCAGTGAGTCACGATCAGGGGCCACCTACAATGAGCAGTTCTTC. This gives the protein CAISESRSGATYNEQFF. V usage is TRBV10-3 and J usage is TRBJ2-1, with D perhaps TRBD1 (6 bases). Germline-derived CDR1 and CDR2 are ENHRY and SYGVKD. The V end was cut by 0 bases, the J end by 2 bases, with 14 bases between. There are 17 residues in the CDR3.

The chain employs TRBV6-5 and TRBJ2-7; D gene uncertain. The V end was cut by 5 bases, the J end by 0 bases, with 11 bases between. The CDR3 has 14 amino acids. Germline V lookup: CDR1 MNHEY, CDR2 SVGAGI. The CDR3 protein is CASSPGPNSYEQYF. In DNA, the CDR3 is TGTGCCAGCAGTCCCGGACCTAACTCCTACGAGCAGTACTTC.

The rearrangement uses TRBV7-3 and TRBJ2-1; D is perhaps TRBD2 (6 bases). Trimming cost V 1 base and J 12 bases, with 22 bases left between them. The germline V gene encodes CDR1 SGHTA and CDR2 FQGTGA. This CDR3 has 16 residues. The DNA for the CDR3 is TGTGCCAGCAGCTTAAGGCTAGCGCGGGCGAAAGGTGGGCAGTTCTTC. It translates to CASSLRLARAKGGQFF.

This rearrangement joins TRBV5-4 to TRBJ2-3; the match to TRBD2 covers 12 bases. This CDR3 comprises 16 residues. V gave up 1 base and J gave up 3 bases; unmatched junction bases: 3. Looked up from germline, CDR1 is SGHNT and CDR2 is YYREEE (reference sequence). CDR3 nucleotide sequence: TGTGCCAGCAGCTTGAGGACTAGCGGGGCAACAGATACGCAGTATTTT. This encodes CASSLRTSGATDTQYF. Drawing the rest from reference TRBV5-4 and TRBJ2-3, the complete variable domain is ETGVTQSPTHLIKTRGQQVTLRCSSQSGHNTVSWYQQALGQGPQFIFQYYREEENGRGNFPPRFSGLQFPNYSSELNVNALELDDSALYLCASSLRTSGATDTQYFGPGTRLTVL.

In its sample, this clone was seen once. The rearrangement links TRBV19 to TRBJ2-5, with TRBD1 matching 7 bases. In germline, CDR1 is LNHDA, CDR2 SQIVND (reference sequence). After removal of 7 bases from V and 5 bases from J, the junction contained 13 bases not matched to a gene. CDR3 length: 15 amino acids. The CDR3 here is CASTDRVDGLETQYF. The CDR3 region has the DNA TGTGCCAGTACCGACAGGGTAGACGGGCTCGAGACCCAGTACTTC.

The chain is built from TRBV28 and TRBJ2-5, with 11 nucleotides matching TRBD1. J gave up 7 bases and V 5 bases, and 12 bases lay outside the gene matches. Germline CDR1 is MDHEN and CDR2 is SYDVKM. This CDR3 is built from 16 residues. The CDR3 protein is CASSRPGQGGKGTQYF. The CDR3 region has the DNA TGTGCCAGCAGTCGGCCGGGACAGGGGGGAAAGGGGACCCAGTACTTC.

This clone was found a few times. The chain links TRBV4-3 to TRBJ1-3, with unresolved D. V was trimmed by 0 bases and J by 0 bases, leaving 9 bases between them. Looked up from germline, CDR1 is LGHNA and CDR2 is YSLEER. The CDR3 length is 16 residues. Here the CDR3 DNA reads TGCGCCAGCAGCCAAGATGCCTTAGTCTCTGGAAACACCATATATTTT. As protein: CASSQDALVSGNTIYF.

The V gene is TRBV9, the J gene TRBJ1-6, with TRBD1 identical over 8 bases. Germline CDR1 reads SGDLS; CDR2 reads YYNGEE. The CDR3 extends over 15 amino acids. The V and J ends lost 4 bases and 7 bases, in that order; junction bases with no gene match: 7. The DNA of the CDR3 is TGTGCCAGCAGCCCAAGGACAGGGACGAATTCACCCCTCCACTTT. Translating it yields CASSPRTGTNSPLHF.

The J gene is TRBJ2-1, the V gene TRBV7-2, with D maybe TRBD2 (5 bases). Between the trimmed V and J ends, which lost 7 bases and 6 bases, there was a span of 16 bases. Germline CDR1 SGHTA, CDR2 FQGNSA. This CDR3 is built from 14 residues. The CDR3 nucleotides read TGTGCCAGCACTACTTCGGGGATCTCCAATGAGCAGTTCTTC. Translating it yields CASTTSGISNEQFF. The whole variable domain, remainder taken from reference TRBV7-2 and TRBJ2-1, is GAGVSQSPSNKVTEKGKDVELRCDPISGHTALYWYRQSLGQGLEFLIYFQGNSAPDKSGLPSDRFSAERTGGSVSTLTIQRTQQEDSAVYLCASTTSGISNEQFFGPGTRLTVL.

This clone has just a few counts. The chain employs TRBV27 and TRBJ2-7; 14 nucleotides align to TRBD2. The CDR3 contains 14 residues. Germline V gene sequence: CDR1 MNHEY, CDR2 SMNVEV (reference sequence). V lost 8 bases, J lost 4 bases, and 4 bases stayed unmatched. CDR3 nucleotide sequence: TGTGCCAGCTCGGGACTAGCGGGGGTATACGAGCAGTACTTC. It encodes CASSGLAGVYEQYF.

Turning to this clone: The junction and the germline gene differ at one end; a read error may be behind it. The V gene is TRBV7-7, the J gene TRBJ2-2; either TRBD1 or TRBD2 may supply D (5 bases each). The germline V gene encodes CDR1 SSHAT and CDR2 FNYEAQ (reference sequence). There are 15 residues in the CDR3. This chain's CDR3 is CASSFGTANTGELFF. The CDR3 coding sequence is TGTGCTAGCAGCTTTGGGACGGCGAACACCGGGGAGCTGTTTTTT.

The chain has TRBV19 and TRBJ2-1; TRBD2 agrees at 7 bases. From germline, CDR1 is LNHDA and CDR2 SQIVND (reference sequence). J gave up 3 bases and V 5 bases, and 7 bases lay outside the gene matches. The CDR3 spans 15 residues. The CDR3 DNA is TGTGCCAGTAGTTCCTCTAGCGGAATCTACAATGAGCAGTTCTTC. This sequence encodes CASSSSSGIYNEQFF. Combining the CDR3 with reference TRBV19 and TRBJ2-1 gives the whole variable domain DGGITQSPKYLFRKEGQNVTLSCEQNLNHDAMYWYRQDPGQGLRLIYYSQIVNDFQKGDIAEGYSVSREKKESFPLTVTSAQKNPTAFYLCASSSSSGIYNEQFFGPGTRLTVL.